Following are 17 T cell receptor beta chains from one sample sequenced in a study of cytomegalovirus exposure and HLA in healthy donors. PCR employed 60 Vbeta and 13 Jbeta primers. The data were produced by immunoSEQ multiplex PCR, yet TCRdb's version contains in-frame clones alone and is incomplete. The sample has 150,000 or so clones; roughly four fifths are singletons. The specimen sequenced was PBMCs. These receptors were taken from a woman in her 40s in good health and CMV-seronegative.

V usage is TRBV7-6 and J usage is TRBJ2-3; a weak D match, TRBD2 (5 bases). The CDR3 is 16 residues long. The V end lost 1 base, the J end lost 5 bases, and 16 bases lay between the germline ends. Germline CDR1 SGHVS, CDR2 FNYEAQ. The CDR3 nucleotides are TGTGCCAGCAGCTTAGGGCTAGCACGAATGGGAGATACGCAGTATTTT. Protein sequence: CASSLGLARMGDTQYF.

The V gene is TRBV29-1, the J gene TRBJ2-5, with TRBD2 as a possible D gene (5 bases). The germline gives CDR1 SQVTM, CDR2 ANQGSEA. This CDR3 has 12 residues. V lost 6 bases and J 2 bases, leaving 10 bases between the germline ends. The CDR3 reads CSVREGQETQYF. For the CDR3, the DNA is TGCAGCGTGAGAGAGGGTCAAGAGACCCAGTACTTC. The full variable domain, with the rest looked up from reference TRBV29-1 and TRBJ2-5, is SAVISQKPSRDICQRGTSLTIQCQVDSQVTMMFWYRQQPGQSLTLIATANQGSEATYESGFVIDKFPISRPNLTFSTLTVSNMSPEDSSIYLCSVREGQETQYFGPGTRLLVL.

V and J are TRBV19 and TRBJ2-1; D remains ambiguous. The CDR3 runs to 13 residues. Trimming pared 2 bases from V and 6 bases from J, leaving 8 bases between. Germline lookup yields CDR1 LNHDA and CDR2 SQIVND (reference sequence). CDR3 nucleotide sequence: TGTGCCAGTAGTATAAAACTGTTCAATGAGCAGTTCTTC. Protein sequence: CASSIKLFNEQFF.

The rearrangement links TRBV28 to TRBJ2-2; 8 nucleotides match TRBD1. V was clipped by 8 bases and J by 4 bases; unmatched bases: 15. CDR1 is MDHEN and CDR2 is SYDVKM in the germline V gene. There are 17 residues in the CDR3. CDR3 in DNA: TGTGCCAGCCATGGGACCCTCGGCAGGGGGCCCACCGGGGAGCTGTTTTTT. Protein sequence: CASHGTLGRGPTGELFF. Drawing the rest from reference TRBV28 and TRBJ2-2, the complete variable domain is DVKVTQSSRYLVKRTGEKVFLECVQDMDHENMFWYRQDPGLGLRLIYFSYDVKMKEKGDIPEGYSVSREKKERFSLILESASTNQTSMYLCASHGTLGRGPTGELFFGEGSRLTVL.

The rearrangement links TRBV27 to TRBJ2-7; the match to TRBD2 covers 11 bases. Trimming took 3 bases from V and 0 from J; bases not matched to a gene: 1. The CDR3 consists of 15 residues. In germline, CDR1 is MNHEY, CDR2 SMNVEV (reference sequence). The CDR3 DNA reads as TGTGCCAGCAGTTTTACTAGCGGGAGCTCCTACGAGCAGTACTTC. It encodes CASSFTSGSSYEQYF.

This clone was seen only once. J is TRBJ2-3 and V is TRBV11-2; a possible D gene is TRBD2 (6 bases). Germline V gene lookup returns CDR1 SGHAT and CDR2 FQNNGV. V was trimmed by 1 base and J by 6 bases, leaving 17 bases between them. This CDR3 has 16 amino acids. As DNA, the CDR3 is TGTGCCAGCAGCTTAGTTGGCGGGGTCGGGTTGGATACGCAGTATTTT. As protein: CASSLVGGVGLDTQYF.

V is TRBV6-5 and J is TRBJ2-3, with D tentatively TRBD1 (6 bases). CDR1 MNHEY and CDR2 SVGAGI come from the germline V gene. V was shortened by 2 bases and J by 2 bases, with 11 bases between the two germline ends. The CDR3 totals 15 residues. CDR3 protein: CASSYADSSTDTQYF. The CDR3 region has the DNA TGTGCCAGCAGTTACGCGGACAGTTCCACAGATACGCAGTATTTT.

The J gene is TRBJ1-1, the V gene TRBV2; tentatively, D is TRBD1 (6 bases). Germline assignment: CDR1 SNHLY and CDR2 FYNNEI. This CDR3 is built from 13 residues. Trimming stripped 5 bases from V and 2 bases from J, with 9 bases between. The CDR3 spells CASSTGINTEAFF. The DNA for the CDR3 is TGTGCCAGCAGTACAGGGATCAACACTGAAGCTTTCTTT.

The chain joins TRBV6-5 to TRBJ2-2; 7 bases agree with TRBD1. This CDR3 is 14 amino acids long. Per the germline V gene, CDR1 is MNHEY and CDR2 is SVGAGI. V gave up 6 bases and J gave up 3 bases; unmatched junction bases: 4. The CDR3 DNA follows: TGTGCCAGCAGGAGGGGGCCGGACACCGGGGAGCTGTTTTTT. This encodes CASRRGPDTGELFF.

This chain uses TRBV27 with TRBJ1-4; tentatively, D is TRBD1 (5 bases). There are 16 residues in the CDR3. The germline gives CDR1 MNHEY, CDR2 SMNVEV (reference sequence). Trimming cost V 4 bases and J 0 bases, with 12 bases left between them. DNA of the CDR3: TGTGCCAGCAGTTCCCTAGTACAGGCAACTAATGAAAAACTGTTTTTT. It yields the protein CASSSLVQATNEKLFF.

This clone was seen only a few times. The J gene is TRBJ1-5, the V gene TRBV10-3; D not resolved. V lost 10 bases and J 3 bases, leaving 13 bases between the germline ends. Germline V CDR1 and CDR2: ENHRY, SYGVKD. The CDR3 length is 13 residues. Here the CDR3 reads CATSSGLNQPQHF. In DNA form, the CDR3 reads TGTGCCACAAGCAGCGGACTCAATCAGCCCCAGCATTTT.

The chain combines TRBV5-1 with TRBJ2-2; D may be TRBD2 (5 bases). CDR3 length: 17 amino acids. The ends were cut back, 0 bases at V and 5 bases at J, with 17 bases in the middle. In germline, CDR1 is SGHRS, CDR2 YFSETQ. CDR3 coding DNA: TGCGCCAGCAGCTTGGGGAGTACTGTCGGGGTAACCGGGGAGCTGTTTTTT. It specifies CASSLGSTVGVTGELFF. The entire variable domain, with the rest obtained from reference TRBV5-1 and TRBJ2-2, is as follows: KAGVTQTPRYLIKTRGQQVTLSCSPISGHRSVSWYQQTPGQGLQFLFEYFSETQRNKGNFPGRFSGRQFSNSRSEMNVSTLELGDSALYLCASSLGSTVGVTGELFFGEGSRLTVL.

For the CDR3, the DNA is TGTGCCAGCAGTCTCCTACAGGGGGCCCCGGGGGAGCAGTACTTC. Its translation is CASSLLQGAPGEQYF. The chain combines TRBV27 with TRBJ2-7; 9 positions agree with TRBD1. Unmatched junction bases numbered 12, after V lost 5 bases and J lost 7 bases. The germline CDR1 and CDR2 sequences are MNHEY and SMNVEV (reference sequence). The CDR3 is 15 residues long.

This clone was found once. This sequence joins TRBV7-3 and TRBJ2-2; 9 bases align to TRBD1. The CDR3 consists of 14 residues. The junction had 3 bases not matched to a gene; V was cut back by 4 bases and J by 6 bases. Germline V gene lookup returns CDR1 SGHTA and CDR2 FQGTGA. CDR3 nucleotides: TGTGCCAGCAGCTCGACAGGGGGATCCGGGGAGCTGTTTTTT. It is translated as CASSSTGGSGELFF.

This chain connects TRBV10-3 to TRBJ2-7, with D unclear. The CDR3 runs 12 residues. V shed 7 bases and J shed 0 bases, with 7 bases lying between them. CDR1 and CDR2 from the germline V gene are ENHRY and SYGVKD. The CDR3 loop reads CAIKRNSYEQYF. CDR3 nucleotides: TGTGCCATCAAGCGTAACTCCTACGAGCAGTACTTC.

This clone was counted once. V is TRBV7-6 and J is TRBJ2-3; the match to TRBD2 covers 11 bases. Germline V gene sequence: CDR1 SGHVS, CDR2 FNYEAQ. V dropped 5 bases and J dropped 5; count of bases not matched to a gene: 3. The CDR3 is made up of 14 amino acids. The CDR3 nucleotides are TGTGCCAGCAGCCCCGGGACTAGCGGAGATACGCAGTATTTT. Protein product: CASSPGTSGDTQYF.

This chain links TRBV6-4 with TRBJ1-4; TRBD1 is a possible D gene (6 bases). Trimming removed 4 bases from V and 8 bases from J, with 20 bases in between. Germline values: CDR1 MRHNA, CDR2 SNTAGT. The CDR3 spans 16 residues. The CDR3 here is CASSVGAYGAAEKLFF. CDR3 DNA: TGTGCCAGCAGTGTGGGGGCCTATGGAGCGGCCGAAAAACTGTTTTTT.